The source of this TCR beta chain is a study of graft-versus-host responses after intestinal transplantation. Labeling with CFSE marked 200,000 responder cells, which were plated with 200,000 irradiated, violet-dye-labeled stimulator cells. The protocol was immunoSEQ multiplex PCR, while the TCRdb copy is restricted to in-frame clones and leaves out a portion. The data contain some 14,000 clones, 25% to 40% of them singletons. Study-level results: GvH clones were found in recipient marrow; some appeared first in ileum or blood.

This sequence was found in a human patient who received an intestinal transplant. The sequencing used alloreactive CD8+ T cells from a mixed lymphocyte reaction culture, collected before intestinal transplant. Described subset: CFSE-low proliferating T cells sorted from roughly six-day pre-transplant mixed lymphocyte reaction (GvH or HvG direction).

The CDR3 DNA sequence: TGTGCCAGCAGGTCAGGGGCCGCCTACGAGCAGTACTTC. It encodes CASRSGAAYEQYF. The gene calls are TRBV27 and TRBJ2-7, with TRBD1 as a possible D gene (6 bases). The CDR3 is made up of 13 amino acids. The germline V gene encodes CDR1 MNHEY and CDR2 SMNVEV (reference sequence). Trimming cost V 6 bases and J 2 bases, with 11 bases left between them.